The next 2 T cell receptor beta chains were all read from a single sample in a study of blood T cells in healthy people across ages. A sample-barcoded 5' primer and a J-beta primer mix were used in a second PCR of about 7 to 12 cycles. TCRdb independently ran MiXCR on the 5' RACE reads; one entry per CDR3 protein. The profile shows around 1.5 million distinct CDR3 sequences, 30% to 40% of them singletons. The sample taken for sequencing was blood. The receptors derive from a woman aged 25 to 39 in good health.

This clonotype showed up just a few times. This chain links TRBV12-3 or TRBV12-4 with TRBJ1-2, with no clear D. CDR3 size: 15 residues. Trimming took off 5 bases at V and 2 bases at J, with 15 bases between the two ends. The DNA for the CDR3 is TGTGCCAGCAGTCTTGGGCGGTCAGGAAACTATGGCTACACCTTC. Protein sequence: CASSLGRSGNYGYTF.

This clonotype has a count of ten or more. The V gene is TRBV29-1, the J gene TRBJ2-3, with D uncertain. Germline values: CDR1 SQVTM, CDR2 ANQGSEA. This CDR3 is 14 amino acids long. V lost 2 bases and J 2 bases, leaving 11 bases between the germline ends. This CDR3 reads CSVEPPASTDTQYF. DNA of the CDR3: TGCAGCGTTGAACCTCCGGCCTCCACAGATACGCAGTATTTT.